A selection of T cell receptor beta chains follows, all from one sample in a study of vaccination effects on CD4 cells after COVID-19. Here immunoSEQ multiplex PCR was the method, and the copy in TCRdb shows in-frame clones only, minus some. The sample records fewer than 60,000 clones, 65% to 80% being singletons. These receptors' antigens are unknown. Sample: CD4+ T cells from PBMCs cultured with HIV peptides, taken before COVID-19 vaccination. The receptor source for this set is a human donor who had a prior SARS-CoV-2 infection. Each CDR3 is given with its conserved first and last residue. D genes are given only for firm matches. Some rows have no size entry. The others give once, few or many, or a class for an expanded clone.

TRBV3-1/TRBV3-2	15	NA	NA	TRBJ2-1	TGTGCCAGCAGTCAAGGACCGGGGGCGCTGGGTGAGCAGTTCTTC	CASSQGPGALGEQFF
TRBV25-1	14	NA	NA	TRBJ2-5	TGTGCCAGCAGTGAAGCGAGCGCCGAAGAGACCCAGTACTTC	CASSEASAEETQYF
TRBV13	19	NA	NA	TRBJ2-7	TGTGCCAGCAGCTTACGCGATCGGACACCGCATAGACAATATTACGAGCAGTACTTC	CASSLRDRTPHRQYYEQYF
TRBV5-1	15	TRBD2	NA	TRBJ2-2	TGCGCCAGCACTCTAGCGGGAGGGCCGGCCGGGGAGCTGTTTTTT	CASTLAGGPAGELFF
TRBV28	15	TRBD1	NA	TRBJ1-1	TGTGCCAGCAGTTTCGGGGACAGAAACGCAGCTGAAGCTTTCTTT	CASSFGDRNAAEAFF
TRBV9	16	TRBD2	NA	TRBJ2-1	TGTGCCAGCAGCCGTGGACTAGCGGGGGGTGTTGGTGAGCAGTTCTTC	CASSRGLAGGVGEQFF
TRBV5-4	17	TRBD2	NA	TRBJ2-3	TGTGCCAGCAGCTTGGCCAGGACTAGCGGGGGGGCAGATACGCAGTATTTT	CASSLARTSGGADTQYF
TRBV5-4	12	NA	few	TRBJ2-7	TGTGCCAGCAGCTTGGGAACAGGCGAGCAGTACTTC	CASSLGTGEQYF
TRBV18	18	NA	NA	TRBJ2-3	TGTGCCAGCTCACCACGAGTCGGGGCGCTGTCCCCCACAGATACGCAGTATTTT	CASSPRVGALSPTDTQYF
TRBV14	19	NA	once	TRBJ2-7	TGTGCCAGCAGCCAAGGGCTTAATTATAGGGGCCGAAGCTCCTACGAGCAGTACTTC	CASSQGLNYRGRSSYEQYF
TRBV12-5	11	NA	NA	TRBJ2-7	TGTGCTAGTGGTCTAGCCTACGAGCAGTACTTC	CASGLAYEQYF
TRBV5-4	14	TRBD2	NA	TRBJ2-5	TGTGCCAGCAGCCCGGGACTACGGGGGGAGACCCAGTACTTC	CASSPGLRGETQYF
TRBV7-3	14	TRBD1	NA	TRBJ2-6	TGTGCCAGCCGGGACAGGGAGGGGGCCAACGTCCTGACTTTC	CASRDREGANVLTF
TRBV6-1	17	TRBD2	once	TRBJ2-2	TGTGCCAGCAGTGAAAATCGGGGGGACTCAGCCAGCGGGGAGCTGTTTTTT	CASSENRGDSASGELFF
TRBV5-1	17	TRBD2	NA	TRBJ2-3	TGCGCCAGCAGCTTGGTTAGCGGGAGTCTCGGTACAGATACGCAGTATTTT	CASSLVSGSLGTDTQYF
TRBV7-6	18	TRBD2	NA	TRBJ2-3	TGTGCCAGCAGCGAAGGACTAGCGGGGGCTTCTAGCACAGATACGCAGTATTTT	CASSEGLAGASSTDTQYF
TRBV5-1	12	TRBD2	NA	TRBJ2-1	TGCGCCAGCAGCGTTAGCGGGAGGGAACAGTTCTTC	CASSVSGREQFF
TRBV7-8	13	NA	NA	TRBJ1-2	TGTGCCAGCGGTGACGGCCCTTCCTATGGCTACACCTTC	CASGDGPSYGYTF
TRBV7-8	14	TRBD2	NA	TRBJ2-1	TGTGCCAGCAGCCCCGGGGGGAACTACAATGAGCAGTTCTTC	CASSPGGNYNEQFF
TRBV5-8	17	NA	NA	TRBJ2-7	TGTGCCAGCAGCTGGGGGGGAAGACAGGGAAAAGGCTACGAGCAGTACTTC	CASSWGGRQGKGYEQYF
TRBV7-2	13	NA	NA	TRBJ1-5	TGTGCCAGCGGGGAGCGGCGTGATCAGCCCCAGCATTTT	CASGERRDQPQHF
TRBV18	14	TRBD1	few	TRBJ1-6	TGTGCCAGCTCACCAACTGACAGGGATTCACCCCTCCACTTT	CASSPTDRDSPLHF
TRBV5-1	14	TRBD2	NA	TRBJ2-7	TGCGCCAGCTCCCTCCCGGGAGGCCCACCCGAGCAGTACTTC	CASSLPGGPPEQYF
TRBV7-9	14	TRBD2	few	TRBJ2-5	TGTGCCAGCAGCTTGGTAGCGGGAGAAGAGACCCAGTACTTC	CASSLVAGEETQYF
TRBV9	14	NA	NA	TRBJ1-5	TGTGCCAGCAGCGTAGGCGGGGTCGGGCAGCCCCAGCATTTT	CASSVGGVGQPQHF
TRBV24-1	15	NA	NA	TRBJ1-1	TGTGCCACCAGCAGGGGTTTTGGAGGGGCCTCTGAAGCTTTCTTT	CATSRGFGGASEAFF
TRBV2	16	TRBD2	NA	TRBJ2-5	TGTGCCAGCAGTGGGGGCATGGGACTAGCGTTGGAGACCCAGTACTTC	CASSGGMGLALETQYF